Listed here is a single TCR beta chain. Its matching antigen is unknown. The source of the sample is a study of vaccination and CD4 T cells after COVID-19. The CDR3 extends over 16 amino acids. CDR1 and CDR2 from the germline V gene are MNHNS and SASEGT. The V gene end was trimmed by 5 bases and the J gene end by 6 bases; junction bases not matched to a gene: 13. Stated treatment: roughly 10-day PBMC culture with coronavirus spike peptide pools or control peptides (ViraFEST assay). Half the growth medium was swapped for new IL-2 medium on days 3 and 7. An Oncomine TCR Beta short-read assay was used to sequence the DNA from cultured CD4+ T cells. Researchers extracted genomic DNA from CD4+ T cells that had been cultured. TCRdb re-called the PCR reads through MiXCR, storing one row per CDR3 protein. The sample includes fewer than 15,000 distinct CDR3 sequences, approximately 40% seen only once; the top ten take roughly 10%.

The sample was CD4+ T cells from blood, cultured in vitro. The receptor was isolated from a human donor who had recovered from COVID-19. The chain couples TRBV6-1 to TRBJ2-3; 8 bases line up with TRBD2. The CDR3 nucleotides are TGTGCCAGCAGTACAGTCGGGGGGGCCCTCGCGGATACGCAGTATTTT. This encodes CASSTVGGALADTQYF.